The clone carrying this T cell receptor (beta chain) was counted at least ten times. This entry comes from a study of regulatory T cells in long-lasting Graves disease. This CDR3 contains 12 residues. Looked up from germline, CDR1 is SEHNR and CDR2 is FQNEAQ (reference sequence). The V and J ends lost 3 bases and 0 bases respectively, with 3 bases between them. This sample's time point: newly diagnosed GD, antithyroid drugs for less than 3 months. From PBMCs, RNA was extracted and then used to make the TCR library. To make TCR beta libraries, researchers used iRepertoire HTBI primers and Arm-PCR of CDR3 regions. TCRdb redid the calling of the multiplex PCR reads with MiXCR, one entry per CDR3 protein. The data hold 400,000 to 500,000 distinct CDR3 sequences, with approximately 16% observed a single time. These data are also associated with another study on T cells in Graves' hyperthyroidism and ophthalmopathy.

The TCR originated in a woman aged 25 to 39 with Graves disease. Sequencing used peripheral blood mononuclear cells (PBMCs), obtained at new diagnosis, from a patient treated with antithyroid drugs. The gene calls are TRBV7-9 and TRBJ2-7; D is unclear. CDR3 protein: CASSFGSYEQYF. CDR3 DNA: TGTGCCAGCAGCTTCGGCTCCTACGAGCAGTACTTC.